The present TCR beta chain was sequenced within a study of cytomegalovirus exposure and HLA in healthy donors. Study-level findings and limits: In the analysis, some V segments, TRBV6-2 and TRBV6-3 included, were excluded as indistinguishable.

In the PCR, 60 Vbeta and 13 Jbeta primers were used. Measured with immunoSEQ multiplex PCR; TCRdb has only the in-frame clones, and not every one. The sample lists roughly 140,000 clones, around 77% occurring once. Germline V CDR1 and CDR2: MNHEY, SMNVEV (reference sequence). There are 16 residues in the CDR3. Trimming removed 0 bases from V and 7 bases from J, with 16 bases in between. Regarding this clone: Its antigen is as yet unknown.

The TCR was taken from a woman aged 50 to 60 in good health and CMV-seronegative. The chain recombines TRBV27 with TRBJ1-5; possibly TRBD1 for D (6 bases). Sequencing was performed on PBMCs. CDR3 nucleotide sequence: TGTGCCAGCAGTTTATCGGGACAATTCCCGATACAGCCCCAGCATTTT. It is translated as CASSLSGQFPIQPQHF.